The clone carrying this T cell receptor beta chain was seen once. Antigen: not known. Between the trimmed V and J ends, which lost 3 bases and 5 bases, there was a span of 11 bases. The CDR3 consists of 14 residues. From germline, CDR1 is LNHDA and CDR2 SQIVND (reference sequence). The data were produced by immunoSEQ multiplex PCR, yet TCRdb's version contains in-frame clones alone and is incomplete. The profile shows hundreds of thousands of clones, roughly 89% of them singletons. This sample was taken from a study of cytomegalovirus exposure and HLA in healthy donors. The study's findings and limits: Researchers reported that a few CMV-associated chains were confirmed in vitro as CMV antigen-specific. It was about 150 TCR beta chains that were listed as cytomegalovirus-associated. Usually a TCR sequence was rare, but some public TCRs were found in many donors.

Specimen: PBMCs. This chain connects TRBV19 to TRBJ1-5; maybe TRBD1 (6 bases). The sequence was collected from a woman in her late teens or twenties in good health and CMV-seronegative. The CDR3 coding sequence is TGTGCCAGTAGTATGGACAGCAAATATCAGCCCCAGCATTTT. Its translation is CASSMDSKYQPQHF.